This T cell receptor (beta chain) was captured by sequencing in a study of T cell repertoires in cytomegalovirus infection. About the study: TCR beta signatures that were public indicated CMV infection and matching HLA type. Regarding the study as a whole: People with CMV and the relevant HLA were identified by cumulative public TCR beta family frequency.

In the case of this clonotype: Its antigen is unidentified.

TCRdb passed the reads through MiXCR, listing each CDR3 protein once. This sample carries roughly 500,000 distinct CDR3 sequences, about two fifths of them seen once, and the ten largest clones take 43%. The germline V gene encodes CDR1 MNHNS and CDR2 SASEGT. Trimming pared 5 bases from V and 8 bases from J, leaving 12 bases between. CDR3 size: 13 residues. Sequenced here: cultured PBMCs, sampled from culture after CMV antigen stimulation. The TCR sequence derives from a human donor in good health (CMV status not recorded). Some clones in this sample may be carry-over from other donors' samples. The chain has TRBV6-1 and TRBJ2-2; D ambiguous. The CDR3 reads CASSPDPSGELFF. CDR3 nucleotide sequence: TGTGCCAGCAGTCCCGACCCTTCTGGGGAGCTGTTTTTT.